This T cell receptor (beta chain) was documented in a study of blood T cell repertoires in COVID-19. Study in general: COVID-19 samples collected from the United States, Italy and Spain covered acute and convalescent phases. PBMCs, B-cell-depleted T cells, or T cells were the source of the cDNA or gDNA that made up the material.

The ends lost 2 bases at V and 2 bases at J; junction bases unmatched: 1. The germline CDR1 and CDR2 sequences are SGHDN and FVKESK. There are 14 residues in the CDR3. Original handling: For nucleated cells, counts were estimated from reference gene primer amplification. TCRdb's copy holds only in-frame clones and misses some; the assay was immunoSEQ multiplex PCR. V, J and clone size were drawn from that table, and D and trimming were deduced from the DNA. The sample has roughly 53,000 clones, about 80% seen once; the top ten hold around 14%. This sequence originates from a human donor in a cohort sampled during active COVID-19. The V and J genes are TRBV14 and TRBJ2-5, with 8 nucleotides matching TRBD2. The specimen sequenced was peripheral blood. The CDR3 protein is CASSQRGGQETQYF. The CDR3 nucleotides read TGTGCCAGCAGCCAACGGGGGGGACAAGAGACCCAGTACTTC.